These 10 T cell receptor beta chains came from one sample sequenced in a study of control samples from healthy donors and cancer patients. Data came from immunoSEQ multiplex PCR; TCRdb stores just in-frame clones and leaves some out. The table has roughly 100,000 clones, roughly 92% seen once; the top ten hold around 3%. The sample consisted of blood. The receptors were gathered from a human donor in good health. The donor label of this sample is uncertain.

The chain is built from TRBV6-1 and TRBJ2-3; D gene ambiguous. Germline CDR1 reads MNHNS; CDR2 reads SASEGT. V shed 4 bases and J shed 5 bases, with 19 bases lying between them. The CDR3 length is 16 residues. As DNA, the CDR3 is TGTGCCAGCAGTGCACAAGCGTCTGTCGGTGGAGATACGCAGTATTTT. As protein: CASSAQASVGGDTQYF.

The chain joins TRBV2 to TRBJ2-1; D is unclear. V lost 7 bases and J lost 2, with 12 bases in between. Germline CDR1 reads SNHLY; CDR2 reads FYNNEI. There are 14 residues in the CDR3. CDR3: CASKYEQTYNEQFF. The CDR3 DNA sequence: TGTGCCAGCAAGTACGAACAGACCTACAATGAGCAGTTCTTC.

This CDR3 reads CSVVYWGTEAFF. Here the CDR3 DNA reads TGCAGCGTTGTATATTGGGGCACTGAAGCTTTCTTT. This sequence joins TRBV29-1 and TRBJ1-1; D uncertain. With 4 bases removed from V and 4 bases from J, the gap between germline ends came to 10 bases. CDR1 is SQVTM, CDR2 ANQGSEA, per germline. The CDR3 length is 12 residues.

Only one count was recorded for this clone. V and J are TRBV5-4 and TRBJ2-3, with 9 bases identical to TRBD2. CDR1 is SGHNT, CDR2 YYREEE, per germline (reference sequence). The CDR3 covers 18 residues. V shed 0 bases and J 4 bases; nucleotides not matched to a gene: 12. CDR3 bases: TGTGCCAGCAGCTTGGACGGCTGGGGAGCGGGGGGTGCAGATACGCAGTATTTT. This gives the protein CASSLDGWGAGGADTQYF.

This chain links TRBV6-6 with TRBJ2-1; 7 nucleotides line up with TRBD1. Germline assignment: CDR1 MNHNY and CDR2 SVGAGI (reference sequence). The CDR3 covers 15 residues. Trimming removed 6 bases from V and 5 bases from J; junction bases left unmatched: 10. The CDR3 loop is CASSPGQEKNNEQFF. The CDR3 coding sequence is TGTGCCAGCAGCCCCGGACAGGAAAAAAACAATGAGCAGTTCTTC.

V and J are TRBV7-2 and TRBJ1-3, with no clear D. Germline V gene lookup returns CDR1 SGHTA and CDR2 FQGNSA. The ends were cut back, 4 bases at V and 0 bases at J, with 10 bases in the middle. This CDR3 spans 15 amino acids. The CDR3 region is CASSSDGYSGNTIYF. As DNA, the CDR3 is TGTGCCAGCAGCTCGGACGGATACTCTGGAAACACCATATATTTT.

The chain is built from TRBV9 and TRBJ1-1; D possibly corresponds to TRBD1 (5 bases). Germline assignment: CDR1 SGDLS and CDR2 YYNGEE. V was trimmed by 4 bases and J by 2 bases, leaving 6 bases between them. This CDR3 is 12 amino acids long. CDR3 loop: CASSQGNTEAFF. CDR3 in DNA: TGTGCCAGCAGCCAGGGTAACACTGAAGCTTTCTTT.

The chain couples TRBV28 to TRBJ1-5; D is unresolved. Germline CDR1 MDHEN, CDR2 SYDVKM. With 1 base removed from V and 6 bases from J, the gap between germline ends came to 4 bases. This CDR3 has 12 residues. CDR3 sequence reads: CASSLSGQPQHF. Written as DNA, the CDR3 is TGTGCCAGCAGTTTATCGGGTCAGCCCCAGCATTTT.

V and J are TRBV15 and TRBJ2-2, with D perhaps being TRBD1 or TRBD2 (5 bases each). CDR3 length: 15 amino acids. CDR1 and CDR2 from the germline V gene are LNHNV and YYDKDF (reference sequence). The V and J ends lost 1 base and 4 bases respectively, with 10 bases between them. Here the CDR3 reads CATSRGGAGTGELFF. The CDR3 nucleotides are TGTGCCACCAGCAGAGGAGGGGCTGGCACCGGGGAGCTGTTTTTT.

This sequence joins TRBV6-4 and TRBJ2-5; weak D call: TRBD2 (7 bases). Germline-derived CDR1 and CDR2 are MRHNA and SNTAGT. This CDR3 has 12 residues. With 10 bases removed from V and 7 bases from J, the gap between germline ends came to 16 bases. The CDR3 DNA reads TGTGCCATCCCACAGGGCGGGGGGACCCAGTACTTC. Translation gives CAIPQGGGTQYF.